Listed here are 14 T cell receptor beta chains from one sample, sequenced in a study of PD-L1 blockade in urothelial cancer. Data came from immunoSEQ multiplex PCR; TCRdb stores just in-frame clones and leaves some out. The table lists tens of thousands of clones, approximately 87% of them singletons. Time point here: pretreatment peripheral blood. The sample here was PBMCs, taken around atezolizumab (anti-PD-L1) treatment. These receptors all stem from a man in his sixties with urothelial cancer.

The chain couples TRBV27 to TRBJ2-7; 9 bases match TRBD2. Germline V gene sequence: CDR1 MNHEY, CDR2 SMNVEV (reference sequence). The J segment lost 6 bases and the V segment lost 0 bases, leaving 15 bases of the junction unmatched. The CDR3 is 18 amino acids. In nucleotides, the CDR3 is TGTGCCAGCAGTTTATCGGGGACGGGACTAGCAGGACCTAGCGAGCAGTACTTC. Its translation: CASSLSGTGLAGPSEQYF.

This clone was counted a few times. The V call is TRBV2, the J call TRBJ2-1; D is uncertain. V shed 0 bases and J shed 8 bases, with 17 bases lying between them. Germline values: CDR1 SNHLY, CDR2 FYNNEI. This CDR3 comprises 16 residues. In nucleotides, the CDR3 is TGTGCCAGCAGTGAAGCAGAGGTCGCTCTACACTATGAGCAGTTCTTC. Residues: CASSEAEVALHYEQFF.

The V gene is TRBV7-3, the J gene TRBJ2-7; 7 bases are shared with TRBD2. The CDR3 contains 13 residues. Germline V gene lookup returns CDR1 SGHTA and CDR2 FQGTGA. V lost 4 bases and J lost 5; bases outside the gene matches: 5. CDR3 nucleotide sequence: TGTGCCAGCAGCTGGGGGGGAGGGGACGAGCAGTACTTC. It encodes CASSWGGGDEQYF.

This clone was found once. The gene calls are TRBV7-8 and TRBJ1-6, with a weak D call TRBD1 (5 bases). From germline, CDR1 is SGHVS and CDR2 FQNEAQ. The length of the CDR3 is 15 residues. V shed 1 base and J shed 7 bases, with 11 bases lying between them. The CDR3 sequence is CASSLVRGINSPLHF. In DNA form, the CDR3 reads TGTGCCAGCAGCTTAGTTAGGGGAATAAATTCACCCCTCCACTTT.

The V gene is TRBV7-9, the J gene TRBJ1-1; D remains ambiguous. From germline, CDR1 is SEHNR and CDR2 FQNEAQ (reference sequence). The ends were cut back, 2 bases at V and 1 base at J, with 5 bases in the middle. The CDR3 is made up of 13 amino acids. Here the CDR3 DNA reads TGTGCCAGCAGCTTATCAGGGAACACTGAAGCTTTCTTT. Protein product: CASSLSGNTEAFF.

The V call is TRBV5-1, the J call TRBJ2-3; weak D call: TRBD2 (6 bases). V was trimmed by 4 bases and J by 2 bases, leaving 11 bases between them. Germline CDR1 SGHRS, CDR2 YFSETQ. CDR3 length: 14 amino acids. In nucleotides, the CDR3 is TGCGCCAGCAGCCCGCGGCGGGACACAGATACGCAGTATTTT. Encoded protein: CASSPRRDTDTQYF.

The chain employs TRBV7-8 and TRBJ2-7; TRBD2 is a possible D gene (5 bases). Germline lookup yields CDR1 SGHVS and CDR2 FQNEAQ. This CDR3 comprises 15 residues. Deletions cut 2 bases from V and 4 bases from J, with 15 bases between. The CDR3 here is CASSLSGVGKYEQYF. DNA for the CDR3: TGTGCCAGCAGCTTATCCGGGGTGGGGAAATACGAGCAGTACTTC.

This clone was counted between two and nine times. This chain uses TRBV30 with TRBJ2-6; D possibly corresponds to TRBD2 (6 bases). The CDR3 is 14 residues long. Germline CDR1 is GTSNPN and CDR2 is SVGIG (reference sequence). Trimming shortened V by 3 bases and J by 2 bases, and 8 bases separated the two germline ends. CDR3: CAWSSGAGANVLTF. The CDR3 DNA reads as TGTGCCTGGAGCTCGGGGGCTGGGGCCAACGTCCTGACTTTC. Based on the CDR3 plus reference TRBV30 and TRBJ2-6, the full variable domain is SQTIHQWPATLVQPVGSPLSLECTVEGTSNPNLYWYRQAAGRGLQLLFYSVGIGQISSEVPQNLSASRPQDRQFILSSKKLLLSDSGFYLCAWSSGAGANVLTFGAGSRLTVL.

The chain employs TRBV28 and TRBJ2-7; TRBD2 is a possible D gene (6 bases). The CDR3 loop spans 12 amino acids. V was shortened by 2 bases and J by 4 bases, with 6 bases between the two germline ends. Germline-derived CDR1 and CDR2 are MDHEN and SYDVKM. The CDR3 nucleotides read TGTGCCAGCAGTTTACGGGGGTACGAGCAGTACTTC. It encodes CASSLRGYEQYF.

The chain has TRBV4-2 and TRBJ2-5; D is possibly TRBD2 (6 bases). Trimming removed 2 bases at V and 2 bases at J, with 12 bases between. Germline CDR1 reads LGHNA; CDR2 reads YNFKEQ. The CDR3 is 15 amino acids. The CDR3 reads CASSQRSGGQETQYF. CDR3 nucleotides: TGTGCCAGCAGCCAAAGATCCGGGGGACAAGAGACCCAGTACTTC.

J is TRBJ2-1 and V is TRBV27; D perhaps matches TRBD1 (6 bases). The germline gives CDR1 MNHEY, CDR2 SMNVEV (reference sequence). V was cut by 3 bases and J by 6 bases, with 9 bases left in between. This CDR3 has 13 residues. Here the CDR3 DNA reads TGTGCCAGCAGTTTCTGGGGGCTCAATGAGCAGTTCTTC. As protein: CASSFWGLNEQFF.

The chain joins TRBV28 to TRBJ2-7; 11 nucleotides match TRBD2. Trimming at V came to 6 bases and at J to 4 bases, leaving 5 bases not matched to a gene. Looked up from germline, CDR1 is MDHEN and CDR2 is SYDVKM. The CDR3 has 14 residues. The CDR3 protein is CASRGGTSGYEQYF. The CDR3, as DNA: TGTGCCAGCAGAGGAGGGACTAGCGGATACGAGCAGTACTTC. Supplemented by reference TRBV28 and TRBJ2-7, the full variable domain reads DVKVTQSSRYLVKRTGEKVFLECVQDMDHENMFWYRQDPGLGLRLIYFSYDVKMKEKGDIPEGYSVSREKKERFSLILESASTNQTSMYLCASRGGTSGYEQYFGPGTRLTVT.

The chain joins TRBV11-1 to TRBJ1-2, with 8 nucleotides matching TRBD1. Unmatched junction bases numbered 7, after V lost 2 bases and J lost 5 bases. Germline CDR1 SGHAT, CDR2 FQDESV (reference sequence). CDR3 size: 15 residues. The CDR3 loop is CASSLSTGARYGYTF. The CDR3 nucleotides read TGTGCCAGCAGCTTATCGACAGGGGCTCGATATGGCTACACCTTC.

V usage is TRBV7-2 and J usage is TRBJ1-4, with 8 bases that match TRBD1. This CDR3 has 16 amino acids. V lost 2 bases and J lost 6; bases outside the gene matches: 8. Germline V gives CDR1 SGHTA, CDR2 FQGNSA. In DNA form, the CDR3 reads TGTGCCAGCAGCTTAAGCGGGACAGGAGCTTATGAAAAACTGTTTTTT. Translating it yields CASSLSGTGAYEKLFF.